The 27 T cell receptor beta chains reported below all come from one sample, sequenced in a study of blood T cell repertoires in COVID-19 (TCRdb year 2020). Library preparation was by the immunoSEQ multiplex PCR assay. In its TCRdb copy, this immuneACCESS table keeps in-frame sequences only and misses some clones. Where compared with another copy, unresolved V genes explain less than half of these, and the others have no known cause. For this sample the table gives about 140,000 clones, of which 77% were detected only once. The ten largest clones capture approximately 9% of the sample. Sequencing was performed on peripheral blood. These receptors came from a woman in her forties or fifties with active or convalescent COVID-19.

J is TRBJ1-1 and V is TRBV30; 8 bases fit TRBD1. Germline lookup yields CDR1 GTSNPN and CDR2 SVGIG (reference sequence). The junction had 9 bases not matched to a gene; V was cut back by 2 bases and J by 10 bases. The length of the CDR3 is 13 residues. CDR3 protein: CAWSPGGAPGAFF. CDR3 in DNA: TGTGCCTGGAGTCCAGGGGGCGCCCCTGGAGCTTTCTTT.

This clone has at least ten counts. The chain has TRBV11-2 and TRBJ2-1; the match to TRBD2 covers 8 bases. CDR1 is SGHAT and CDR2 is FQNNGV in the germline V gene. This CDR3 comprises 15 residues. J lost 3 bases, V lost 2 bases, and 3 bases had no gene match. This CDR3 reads CASSLSGGVYNEQFF. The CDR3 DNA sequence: TGTGCCAGCAGCTTAAGCGGGGGAGTCTACAATGAGCAGTTCTTC.

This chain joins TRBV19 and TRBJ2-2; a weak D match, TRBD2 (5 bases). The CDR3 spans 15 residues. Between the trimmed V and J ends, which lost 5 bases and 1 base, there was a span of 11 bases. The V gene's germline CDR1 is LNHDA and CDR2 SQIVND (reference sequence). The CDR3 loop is CASSQNRGNTGELFF. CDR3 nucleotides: TGTGCCAGTAGTCAAAACCGGGGGAACACCGGGGAGCTGTTTTTT. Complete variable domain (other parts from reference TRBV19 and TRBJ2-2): DGGITQSPKYLFRKEGQNVTLSCEQNLNHDAMYWYRQDPGQGLRLIYYSQIVNDFQKGDIAEGYSVSREKKESFPLTVTSAQKNPTAFYLCASSQNRGNTGELFFGEGSRLTVL.

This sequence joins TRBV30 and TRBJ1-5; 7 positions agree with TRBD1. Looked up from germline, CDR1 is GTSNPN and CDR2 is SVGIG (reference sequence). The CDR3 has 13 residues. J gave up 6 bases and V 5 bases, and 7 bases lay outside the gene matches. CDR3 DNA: TGTGCCTGGGGGGAGTCAGGGGGTCAGCCCCAGCATTTT. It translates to CAWGESGGQPQHF.

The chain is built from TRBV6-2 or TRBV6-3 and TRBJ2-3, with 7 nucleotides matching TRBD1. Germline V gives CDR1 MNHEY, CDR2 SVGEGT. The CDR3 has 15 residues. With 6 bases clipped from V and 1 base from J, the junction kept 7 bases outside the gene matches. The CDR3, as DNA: TGTGCCAGCAGCCCCGGGGACAGAGGCACAGATACGCAGTATTTT. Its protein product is CASSPGDRGTDTQYF.

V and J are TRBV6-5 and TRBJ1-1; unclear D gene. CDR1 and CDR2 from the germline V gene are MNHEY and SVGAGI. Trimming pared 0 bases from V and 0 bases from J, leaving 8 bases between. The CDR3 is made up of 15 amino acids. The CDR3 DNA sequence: TGTGCCAGCAGTTACTCGTGGGCTATGAACACTGAAGCTTTCTTT. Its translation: CASSYSWAMNTEAFF.

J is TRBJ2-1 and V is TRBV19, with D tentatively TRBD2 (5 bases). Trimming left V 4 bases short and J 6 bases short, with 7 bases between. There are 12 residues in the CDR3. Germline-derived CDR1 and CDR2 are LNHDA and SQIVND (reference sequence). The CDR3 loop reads CASSRTSNEQFF. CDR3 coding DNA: TGTGCCAGTAGTAGAACTAGCAATGAGCAGTTCTTC.

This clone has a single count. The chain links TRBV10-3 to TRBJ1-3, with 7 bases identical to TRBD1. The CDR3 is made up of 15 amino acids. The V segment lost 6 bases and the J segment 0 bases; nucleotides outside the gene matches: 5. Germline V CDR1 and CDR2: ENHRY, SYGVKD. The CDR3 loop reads CAISPGQSSGNTIYF. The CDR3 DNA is TGTGCCATCAGCCCGGGACAGAGCTCTGGAAACACCATATATTTT.

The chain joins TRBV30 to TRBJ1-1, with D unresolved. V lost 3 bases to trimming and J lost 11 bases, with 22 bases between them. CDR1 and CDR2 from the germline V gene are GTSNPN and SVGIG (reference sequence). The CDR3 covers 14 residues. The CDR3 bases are TGTGCCTGGAGCTACCGTACCTTCGGAGCGGGGGCTTTCTTT. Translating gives CAWSYRTFGAGAFF.

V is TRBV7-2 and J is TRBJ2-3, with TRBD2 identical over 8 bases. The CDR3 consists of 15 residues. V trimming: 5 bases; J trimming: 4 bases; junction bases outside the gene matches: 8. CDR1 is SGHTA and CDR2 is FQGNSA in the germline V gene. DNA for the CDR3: TGTGCCAGCAGCCCCACCGGGGGGGGTCCAGATACGCAGTATTTT. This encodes CASSPTGGGPDTQYF.

This CDR3 is CASSPSRSGELFF. CDR3 bases: TGTGCCAGCAGCCCCTCTAGGTCCGGGGAGCTGTTTTTT. The genes are TRBV7-8 and TRBJ2-2; no reliable D call. The CDR3 spans 13 residues. Germline lookup yields CDR1 SGHVS and CDR2 FQNEAQ. Trimming left V 5 bases short and J 6 bases short, with 10 bases between.

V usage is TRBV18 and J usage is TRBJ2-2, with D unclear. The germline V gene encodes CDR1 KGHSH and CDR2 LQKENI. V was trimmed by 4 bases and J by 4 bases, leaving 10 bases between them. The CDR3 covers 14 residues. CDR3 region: CASSLTEFTGELFF. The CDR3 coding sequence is TGTGCCAGCTCACTAACAGAGTTCACCGGGGAGCTGTTTTTT.

CDR3 coding DNA: TGCAGTGCTAGTCCCACTGGGGCCAACGTCCTGACTTTC. As protein: CSASPTGANVLTF. The genes are TRBV20-1 and TRBJ2-6, with unresolved D. This CDR3 is built from 13 residues. Trimming removed 3 bases at V and 2 bases at J, with 5 bases between. Germline-derived CDR1 and CDR2 are DFQATT and SNEGSKA (reference sequence).

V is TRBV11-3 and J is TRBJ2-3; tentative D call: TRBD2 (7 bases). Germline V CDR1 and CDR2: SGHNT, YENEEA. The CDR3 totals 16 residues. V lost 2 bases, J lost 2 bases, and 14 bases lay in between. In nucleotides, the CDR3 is TGTGCCAGCAGCTTATCCGGGGGGCCCCCCACAGATACGCAGTATTTT. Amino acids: CASSLSGGPPTDTQYF.

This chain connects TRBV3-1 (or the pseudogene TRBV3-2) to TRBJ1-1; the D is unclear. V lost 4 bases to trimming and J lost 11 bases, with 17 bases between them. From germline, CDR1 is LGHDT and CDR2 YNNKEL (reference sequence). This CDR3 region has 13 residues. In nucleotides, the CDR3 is TGTGCCAGCAGCCTAGGTGGTGGCTCGGGGGCTTTCTTT. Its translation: CASSLGGGSGAFF.

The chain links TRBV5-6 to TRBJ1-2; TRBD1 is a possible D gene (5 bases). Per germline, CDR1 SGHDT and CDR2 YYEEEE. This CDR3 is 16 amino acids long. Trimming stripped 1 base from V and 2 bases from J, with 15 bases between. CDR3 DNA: TGTGCCAGCAGCTTGACCCCTGGGGGGATCAACTATGGCTACACCTTC. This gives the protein CASSLTPGGINYGYTF.

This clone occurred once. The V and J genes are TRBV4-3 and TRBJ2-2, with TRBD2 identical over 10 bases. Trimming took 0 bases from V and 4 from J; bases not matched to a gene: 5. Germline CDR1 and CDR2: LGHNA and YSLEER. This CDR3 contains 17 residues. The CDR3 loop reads CASSQEIAGGGTGELFF. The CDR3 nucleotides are TGCGCCAGCAGCCAAGAGATAGCGGGAGGTGGCACCGGGGAGCTGTTTTTT.

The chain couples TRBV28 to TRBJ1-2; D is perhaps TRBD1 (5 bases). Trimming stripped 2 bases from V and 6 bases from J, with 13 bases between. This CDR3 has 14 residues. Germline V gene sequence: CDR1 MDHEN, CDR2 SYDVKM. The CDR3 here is CASSLPDMRHGYTF. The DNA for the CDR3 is TGTGCCAGCAGTTTACCGGACATGAGACATGGCTACACCTTC.

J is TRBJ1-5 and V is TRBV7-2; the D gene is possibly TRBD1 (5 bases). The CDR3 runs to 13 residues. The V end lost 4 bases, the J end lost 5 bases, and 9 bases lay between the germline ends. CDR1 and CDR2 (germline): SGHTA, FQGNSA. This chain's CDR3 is CASSSRGDQPQHF. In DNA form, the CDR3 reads TGTGCCAGCAGCTCTCGGGGGGATCAGCCCCAGCATTTT. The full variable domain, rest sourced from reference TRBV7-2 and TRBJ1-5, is GAGVSQSPSNKVTEKGKDVELRCDPISGHTALYWYRQSLGQGLEFLIYFQGNSAPDKSGLPSDRFSAERTGGSVSTLTIQRTQQEDSAVYLCASSSRGDQPQHFGDGTRLSIL.

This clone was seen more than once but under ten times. The CDR3 here is CASSLPHRGHSGNTIYF. The CDR3 nucleotides are TGTGCCAGCAGCTTACCTCACAGGGGGCATTCTGGAAACACCATATATTTT. The chain employs TRBV7-2 and TRBJ1-3; 9 bases fit TRBD1. The V and J ends lost 2 bases and 1 base, in that order; junction bases with no gene match: 6. The CDR3 is 17 amino acids. Germline V gene sequence: CDR1 SGHTA, CDR2 FQGNSA.

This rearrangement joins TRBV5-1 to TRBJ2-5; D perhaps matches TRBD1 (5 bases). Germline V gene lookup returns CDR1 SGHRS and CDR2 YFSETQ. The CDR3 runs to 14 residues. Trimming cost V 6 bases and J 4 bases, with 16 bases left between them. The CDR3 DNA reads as TGCGCCAGCAAAGGGGATTTTGGGATAGAGACCCAGTACTTC. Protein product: CASKGDFGIETQYF.

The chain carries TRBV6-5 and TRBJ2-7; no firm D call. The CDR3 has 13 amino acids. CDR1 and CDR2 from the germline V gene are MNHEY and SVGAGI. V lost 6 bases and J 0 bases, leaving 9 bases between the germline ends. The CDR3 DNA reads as TGTGCCAGCAGGGCAGTATTCTCCTACGAGCAGTACTTC. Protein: CASRAVFSYEQYF.

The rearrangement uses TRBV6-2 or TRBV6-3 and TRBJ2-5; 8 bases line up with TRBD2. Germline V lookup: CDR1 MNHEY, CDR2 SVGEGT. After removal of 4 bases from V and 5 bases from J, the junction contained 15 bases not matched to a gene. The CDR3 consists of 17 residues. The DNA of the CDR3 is TGTGCCAGCAGTTCCCCGGGAGATAGCGGGAAGGGTGAGACCCAGTACTTC. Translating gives CASSSPGDSGKGETQYF.

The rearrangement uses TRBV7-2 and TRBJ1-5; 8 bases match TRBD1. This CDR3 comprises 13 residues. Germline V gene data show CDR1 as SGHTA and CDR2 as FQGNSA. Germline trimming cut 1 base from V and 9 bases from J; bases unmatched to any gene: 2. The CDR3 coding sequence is TGTGCCAGCAGCTTAGGAACAGGGGGGCCCCAGCATTTT. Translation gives CASSLGTGGPQHF.

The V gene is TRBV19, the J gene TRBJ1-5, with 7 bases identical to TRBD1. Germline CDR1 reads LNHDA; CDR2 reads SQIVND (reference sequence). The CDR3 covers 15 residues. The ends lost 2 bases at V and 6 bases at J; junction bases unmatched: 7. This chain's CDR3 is CASSILSRGVQPQHF. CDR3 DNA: TGTGCCAGTAGTATATTATCCAGGGGGGTTCAGCCCCAGCATTTT. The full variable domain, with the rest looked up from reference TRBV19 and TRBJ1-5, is DGGITQSPKYLFRKEGQNVTLSCEQNLNHDAMYWYRQDPGQGLRLIYYSQIVNDFQKGDIAEGYSVSREKKESFPLTVTSAQKNPTAFYLCASSILSRGVQPQHFGDGTRLSIL.

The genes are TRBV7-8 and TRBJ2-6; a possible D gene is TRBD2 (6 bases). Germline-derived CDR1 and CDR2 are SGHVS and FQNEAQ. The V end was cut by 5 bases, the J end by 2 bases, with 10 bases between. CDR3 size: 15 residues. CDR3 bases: TGTGCCAGCAGCGGTGCGGGAACTGGGGCCAACGTCCTGACTTTC. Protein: CASSGAGTGANVLTF.

The CDR3 coding sequence is TGTGCCTGGAGTGGGGCAGAAAATCAGCCCCAGCATTTT. It specifies CAWSGAENQPQHF. This chain joins TRBV30 and TRBJ1-5; D is unresolved. This CDR3 spans 13 amino acids. Trimming took off 1 base at V and 4 bases at J, with 8 bases between the two ends. The germline gives CDR1 GTSNPN, CDR2 SVGIG (reference sequence).